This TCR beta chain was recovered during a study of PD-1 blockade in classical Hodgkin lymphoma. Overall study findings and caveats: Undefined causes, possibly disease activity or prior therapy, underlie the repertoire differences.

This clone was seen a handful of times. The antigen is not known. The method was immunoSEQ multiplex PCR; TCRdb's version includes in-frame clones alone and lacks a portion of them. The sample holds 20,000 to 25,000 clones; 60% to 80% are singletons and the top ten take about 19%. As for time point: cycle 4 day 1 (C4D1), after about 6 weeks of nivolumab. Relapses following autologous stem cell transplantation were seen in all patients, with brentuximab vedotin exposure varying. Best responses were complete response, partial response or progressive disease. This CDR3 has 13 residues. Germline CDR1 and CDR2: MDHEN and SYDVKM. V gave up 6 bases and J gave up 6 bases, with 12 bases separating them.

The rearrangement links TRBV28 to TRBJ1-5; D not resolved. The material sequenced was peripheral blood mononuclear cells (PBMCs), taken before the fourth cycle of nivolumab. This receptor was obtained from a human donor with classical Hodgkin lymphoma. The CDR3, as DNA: TGTGCCAGCAGCACCCCGGGAATTCAGCCCCAGCATTTT. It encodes CASSTPGIQPQHF.